These T cell receptor beta chains were read from a single sample in a study of T cells after yellow fever vaccination. TCRdb analysed the 5' RACE reads with MiXCR anew, one entry per CDR3 protein. This table has about 300,000 distinct CDR3 sequences, around 6.8% appearing once. Here the sequenced sample was PBMCs, taken more than 40 days after the first yellow fever vaccination. The receptors were gathered from a man younger than 35 who received the YFV17D yellow fever vaccine. Each CDR3 is given with its conserved first and last residue. Each record gives: CDR3 protein, CDR3 DNA, clone size, D gene, J gene, V gene. D genes are given only for firm matches. Size tells how often a clone was seen (once, few, many) or the class of an expanded clone, and some rows leave it out.

CASSRGGTNEKLFF	TGTGCCAGCTCGCGTGGGGGCACTAATGAAAAACTGTTTTTT	few	-	TRBJ1-4	TRBV18
CASSRGLAGVETQYF	TGTGCCAGCAGCCGTGGACTAGCGGGGGTCGAGACCCAGTACTTC	many	TRBD2	TRBJ2-5	TRBV3-1
CAITDGPGNTIYF	TGTGCCATCACCGACGGACCGGGAAACACCATATATTTT	-	-	TRBJ1-3	TRBV10-3
CASSLAAGTSGGYYTQYF	TGTGCCAGCAGCTTAGCAGCAGGGACTAGCGGGGGATATTATACGCAGTATTTT	-	TRBD2	TRBJ2-3	TRBV7-2
CSARWRVQETQYF	TGCAGTGCTAGGTGGAGGGTCCAAGAGACCCAGTACTTC	few	-	TRBJ2-5	TRBV20-1
CASSLVRGALFSGANVLTF	TGCGCCAGCAGCTTGGTCCGGGGGGCCCTATTCTCTGGGGCCAACGTCCTGACTTTC	-	-	TRBJ2-6	TRBV5-1
CASSYVSGAPNYGYTF	TGTGCCAGCAGTTACGTGTCGGGGGCGCCGAACTATGGCTACACCTTC	-	-	TRBJ1-2	TRBV6-5
CASSYYMNTEAFF	TGCGCCAGCAGCTATTACATGAACACTGAAGCTTTCTTT	-	-	TRBJ1-1	TRBV5-1
CASSSGQGRGTGELFF	TGTGCCAGCAGCTCAGGACAGGGGCGAGGAACCGGGGAGCTGTTTTTT	many	TRBD1	TRBJ2-2	TRBV7-9
CASSGTLVRELFF	TGTGCCAGCTCCGGGACACTCGTCCGGGAGCTGTTTTTT	-	-	TRBJ2-2	TRBV6-6
CATSRPGRPYGYTF	TGTGCCACCAGCAGACCCGGAAGGCCCTATGGCTACACCTTC	-	-	TRBJ1-2	TRBV15
CASSLRDLNYGYTF	TGTGCCAGCAGCCTACGGGACCTTAACTATGGCTACACCTTC	many	-	TRBJ1-2	TRBV7-2
CASSPRGDFYEQYF	TGTGCCAGCTCACCAAGGGGCGACTTCTACGAGCAGTACTTC	many	-	TRBJ2-7	TRBV18
CASSQRGTETGEQYF	TGCGCCAGCAGCCAGCGTGGGACAGAGACAGGCGAGCAGTACTTC	many	TRBD1	TRBJ2-7	TRBV4-1
CASSLSTGGYGYTF	TGTGCCAGCAGTTTATCGACAGGGGGCTATGGCTACACCTTC	few	TRBD1	TRBJ1-2	TRBV28
CASSYGGRNEQFF	TGTGCCAGCAGTTACGGCGGTCGGAATGAGCAGTTCTTC	few	-	TRBJ2-1	TRBV6-5
CASMAGVTYNEQFF	TGTGCCAGTATGGCGGGGGTGACCTACAATGAGCAGTTCTTC	few	TRBD2	TRBJ2-1	TRBV19
CASSPMETQYF	TGTGCCAGCTCACCAATGGAGACCCAGTACTTC	-	-	TRBJ2-5	TRBV18
CASSVDGGYTF	TGTGCCAGCAGCGTAGATGGGGGCTACACCTTC	few	-	TRBJ1-2	TRBV9
CASSQGIAGGTDTQYF	TGCGCCAGCAGCCAAGGGATAGCGGGGGGGACAGATACGCAGTATTTT	few	TRBD2	TRBJ2-3	TRBV4-3
CASSLSATYNEQFF	TGTGCCAGCAGCTTATCGGCTACCTACAATGAGCAGTTCTTC	many	-	TRBJ2-1	TRBV7-2
CASSVQGLSTDTQYF	TGTGCCAGCAGCGTACAGGGACTATCCACAGATACGCAGTATTTT	few	TRBD2	TRBJ2-3	TRBV9
CASSQETGGGYNSPLHF	TGTGCCAGCAGCCAAGAGACCGGGGGGGGGTATAATTCACCCCTCCACTTT	few	-	TRBJ1-6	TRBV4-2
CSAREDSETQYF	TGCAGTGCTAGAGAGGATTCGGAGACCCAGTACTTC	-	-	TRBJ2-5	TRBV20-1
CASSPISGNTIYF	TGTGCCAGCAGCCCTATATCTGGAAACACCATATATTTT	-	-	TRBJ1-3	TRBV7-2
CSASSGGADTQYF	TGCAGTGCTAGTTCGGGGGGGGCGGATACGCAGTATTTT	few	TRBD2	TRBJ2-3	TRBV20-1
CASSQAGTANEKLFF	TGCGCCAGCAGCCAAGCCGGGACAGCTAATGAAAAACTGTTTTTT	-	TRBD1	TRBJ1-4	TRBV4-1
CASSGGRTENTGELFF	TGTGCCAGCAGCGGGGGTAGGACAGAGAACACCGGGGAGCTGTTTTTT	many	-	TRBJ2-2	TRBV27
CASSLISRETQYF	TGTGCCAGCAGCTTAATTAGCAGGGAGACGCAGTATTTT	-	-	TRBJ2-3	TRBV11-3
CASSLEDRRSNQPQHF	TGTGCCAGCAGCTTAGAAGACAGAAGGAGCAATCAGCCCCAGCATTTT	few	-	TRBJ1-5	TRBV7-7
CSVRLLRETQYF	TGCAGCGTACGTTTATTGAGGGAGACCCAGTACTTC	-	-	TRBJ2-5	TRBV29-1
CASSQEVGGLQFF	TGCGCCAGCAGCCAAGAAGTAGGTGGGCTGCAGTTCTTC	few	-	TRBJ2-1	TRBV4-1
CASRGGPEAFF	TGTGCCAGCAGGGGTGGGCCTGAAGCTTTCTTT	-	-	TRBJ1-1	TRBV3-1
CASRIFRDSSNQPQHF	TGTGCCAGCAGGATATTCCGGGACAGCTCTAATCAGCCCCAGCATTTT	many	TRBD1	TRBJ1-5	TRBV28
CASSATGQDTGELFF	TGCGCCAGCAGCGCGACCGGACAGGACACCGGGGAGCTGTTTTTT	-	TRBD1	TRBJ2-2	TRBV5-1